These 32 T cell receptor beta chains were all obtained from the same sample, sequenced in a study of blood T cell repertoires in COVID-19. Only in-frame clones appear in the TCRdb table, and some are missing; sequencing was by immunoSEQ multiplex PCR. This table has around 200,000 clones, 80% to 85% appearing once. Sequencing used peripheral blood. The origin of the receptors is a woman aged 40 to 50 with COVID-19, enrolled during active disease.

The V gene is TRBV19, the J gene TRBJ1-1, with 8 bases identical to TRBD1. The CDR3 contains 14 residues. Germline assignment: CDR1 LNHDA and CDR2 SQIVND (reference sequence). Losses at the gene ends were 9 bases for V and 1 base for J; bases not matched to a gene: 7. CDR3 in amino acids: CASIYGTGNTEAFF. In DNA form, the CDR3 reads TGTGCCAGCATATATGGGACAGGGAACACTGAAGCTTTCTTT.

The chain is built from TRBV19 and TRBJ1-3; TRBD1 matches 7 bases. After removal of 8 bases from V and 0 bases from J, the junction contained 4 bases not matched to a gene. This CDR3 contains 14 residues. Per the germline V gene, CDR1 is LNHDA and CDR2 is SQIVND (reference sequence). The CDR3 DNA reads as TGTGCCAGTCTGAGGGGGCCCTCTGGAAACACCATATATTTT. As protein: CASLRGPSGNTIYF.

The chain couples TRBV19 to TRBJ1-5, with D possibly matching TRBD1 (6 bases). V lost 5 bases to trimming and J lost 1 base, with 12 bases between them. This CDR3 spans 15 amino acids. Looked up from germline, CDR1 is LNHDA and CDR2 is SQIVND (reference sequence). The CDR3 loop reads CASSSLGGSNQPQHF. The CDR3 region has the DNA TGTGCCAGTAGTTCGTTAGGGGGAAGCAATCAGCCCCAGCATTTT.

The J gene is TRBJ1-2, the V gene TRBV5-8; D is perhaps TRBD1 (6 bases). This CDR3 has 15 residues. The germline V gene has CDR1 SGHTS and CDR2 YDEGEE. V was clipped by 0 bases and J by 5 bases, with 14 bases between them. DNA of the CDR3: TGTGCCAGCAGCTTGGTCGGGGGGGCGCGTTATGGCTACACCTTC. It translates to CASSLVGGARYGYTF.

The chain carries TRBV24-1 and TRBJ1-2; 7 bases agree with TRBD1. Germline CDR1 is KGHDR and CDR2 is SFDVKD. V was pared by 9 bases and J by 4 bases, with 4 bases of the junction left unmatched. The CDR3 has 12 amino acids. CDR3 residues: CATLAGGYGYTF. In DNA, the CDR3 is TGTGCCACCCTGGCAGGGGGCTATGGCTACACCTTC.

CDR3 DNA: TGTGCCAGCAGTTGGGGACAGCCTACCTCTAATTCACCCCTCCACTTT. It is translated as CASSWGQPTSNSPLHF. The chain has TRBV6-5 and TRBJ1-6; 7 bases fit TRBD1. Germline V gives CDR1 MNHEY, CDR2 SVGAGI. V dropped 4 bases and J dropped 6; count of bases not matched to a gene: 9. The CDR3 has 16 residues.

This clone was seen a single time. The gene calls are TRBV12-3 or TRBV12-4 and TRBJ1-2; 8 bases fit TRBD1. The CDR3 has 13 amino acids. V trimming: 4 bases; J trimming: 7 bases; junction bases outside the gene matches: 5. The CDR3 is CASSYGTGRGYTF. CDR3 coding DNA: TGTGCCAGCAGTTATGGGACAGGACGTGGCTACACCTTC.

This clone was seen just once. The genes are TRBV4-2 and TRBJ2-1, with 13 bases aligning to TRBD2. Trimming removed 5 bases from V and 8 bases from J; junction bases left unmatched: 6. This CDR3 contains 15 residues. The germline CDR1 and CDR2 sequences are LGHNA and YNFKEQ. CDR3 sequence: CASSDGTSGIDEQFF. In DNA, the CDR3 is TGTGCCAGCAGCGATGGGACTAGCGGGATCGATGAGCAGTTCTTC.

The chain combines TRBV27 with TRBJ2-7; TRBD2 matches 7 bases. V dropped 5 bases and J dropped 6; count of bases not matched to a gene: 10. This CDR3 has 14 residues. Germline loops: CDR1 MNHEY, CDR2 SMNVEV (reference sequence). CDR3 sequence (DNA): TGTGCCAGCAGTCTAAAAGGGACTATCGGCGAGCAGTACTTC. This sequence encodes CASSLKGTIGEQYF.

V usage is TRBV2 and J usage is TRBJ2-7; 8 bases match TRBD2. The ends lost 8 bases at V and 5 bases at J; junction bases unmatched: 8. Germline assignment: CDR1 SNHLY and CDR2 FYNNEI. The CDR3 consists of 13 residues. CDR3 coding DNA: TGTGCCAGCGGACGGACTAGCCCCCACGAGCAGTACTTC. This translates into CASGRTSPHEQYF.

V and J are TRBV9 and TRBJ2-3; 9 nucleotides match TRBD2. Per germline, CDR1 SGDLS and CDR2 YYNGEE. This CDR3 comprises 14 residues. With V trimmed by 4 bases and J by 12 bases, 12 bases remained unmatched. The CDR3 nucleotides are TGTGCCAGCAGCTCCGGTGGGCTAGCGGGGTTACAGTATTTT. This gives the protein CASSSGGLAGLQYF.

The V call is TRBV6-4, the J call TRBJ1-2; TRBD1 might be the D (5 bases). V lost 2 bases, J lost 4 bases, and 5 bases lay in between. Germline V gives CDR1 MRHNA, CDR2 SNTAGT. The CDR3 runs to 12 residues. The CDR3 is CASSDRGYGYTF. The CDR3 DNA reads TGTGCCAGCAGTGACAGGGGCTATGGCTACACCTTC.

The J gene is TRBJ1-4, the V gene TRBV6-5, with TRBD1 matching over 10 bases. Germline CDR1 MNHEY, CDR2 SVGAGI. The CDR3 is made up of 11 amino acids. The CDR3 is CARQGAMVLFF. The CDR3 DNA is TGTGCGAGACAGGGGGCCATGGTACTGTTTTTT.

The V and J genes are TRBV27 and TRBJ2-3; the match to TRBD2 covers 10 bases. J gave up 5 bases and V 5 bases, and 10 bases lay outside the gene matches. This CDR3 has 16 residues. Germline values: CDR1 MNHEY, CDR2 SMNVEV (reference sequence). This chain's CDR3 is CASSPTAGGLGDTQYF. CDR3 sequence (DNA): TGTGCCAGCAGTCCAACAGCGGGGGGGCTGGGAGATACGCAGTATTTT.

The chain employs TRBV14 and TRBJ2-1; TRBD1 matches 9 bases. This CDR3 is built from 16 residues. J was trimmed by 3 bases and V by 7 bases; bases with no gene match: 10. Germline CDR1 and CDR2: SGHDN and FVKESK. This CDR3 reads CASTGDRGVGYNEQFF. The CDR3 DNA follows: TGTGCCAGCACCGGAGACAGGGGGGTTGGCTACAATGAGCAGTTCTTC. The entire variable domain, with the rest obtained from reference TRBV14 and TRBJ2-1, is as follows: EAGVTQFPSHSVIEKGQTVTLRCDPISGHDNLYWYRRVMGKEIKFLLHFVKESKQDESGMPNNRFLAERTGGTYSTLKVQPAELEDSGVYFCASTGDRGVGYNEQFFGPGTRLTVL.

CDR3 coding DNA: TGCGCCAGCAGCCACCCTGGGGAGCGGGACTACGAGCAGTACTTC. Its translation is CASSHPGERDYEQYF. The chain uses TRBV4-1 and TRBJ2-7; 7 nucleotides line up with TRBD2. CDR3 size: 15 residues. V dropped 3 bases and J dropped 3; count of bases not matched to a gene: 8. Germline V gives CDR1 MGHRA, CDR2 YSYEKL.

The V gene is TRBV3-1 (or the pseudogene TRBV3-2), the J gene TRBJ2-1, with 9 bases lining up with TRBD1. With V trimmed by 2 bases and J by 10 bases, 6 bases remained unmatched. CDR1 is LGHDT, CDR2 YNNKEL, per germline (reference sequence). This CDR3 has 14 amino acids. CDR3 protein: CASSQMTGGGEQFF. As DNA, the CDR3 is TGTGCCAGCAGCCAAATGACAGGGGGAGGGGAGCAGTTCTTC.

This chain joins TRBV29-1 and TRBJ1-4; D not resolved. The length of the CDR3 is 14 residues. Germline V gene lookup returns CDR1 SQVTM and CDR2 ANQGSEA. V was cut by 0 bases and J by 6 bases, with 11 bases left in between. The CDR3 sequence is CSVEDPGRDEKLFF. As DNA, the CDR3 is TGCAGCGTTGAAGATCCGGGGAGGGATGAAAAACTGTTTTTT.

J is TRBJ1-3 and V is TRBV14; 7 nucleotides match TRBD1. This CDR3 has 15 amino acids. V dropped 3 bases and J dropped 1; count of bases not matched to a gene: 3. CDR1 is SGHDN and CDR2 is FVKESK in the germline V gene. The CDR3 DNA reads TGTGCCAGCAGCCACCGGGACAGATCTGGAAACACCATATATTTT. This translates into CASSHRDRSGNTIYF. Using reference TRBV14 and TRBJ1-3 for the parts outside the CDR3, the full variable domain is EAGVTQFPSHSVIEKGQTVTLRCDPISGHDNLYWYRRVMGKEIKFLLHFVKESKQDESGMPNNRFLAERTGGTYSTLKVQPAELEDSGVYFCASSHRDRSGNTIYFGEGSWLTVV.

This chain links TRBV5-1 with TRBJ2-7; 13 positions agree with TRBD2. The junction had 7 bases not matched to a gene; V was cut back by 4 bases and J by 3 bases. The CDR3 has 16 amino acids. Germline V CDR1 and CDR2: SGHRS, YFSETQ. The CDR3 sequence is CASSLLAGGPDYEQYF. The CDR3, as DNA: TGCGCCAGCAGCCTACTAGCGGGAGGGCCGGACTACGAGCAGTACTTC.

This clone was seen a single time. The rearrangement joins TRBV29-1 to TRBJ1-2; maybe TRBD1 (6 bases). The CDR3 consists of 12 residues. V gave up 4 bases and J gave up 4 bases, with 10 bases separating them. Germline V lookup: CDR1 SQVTM, CDR2 ANQGSEA. Here the CDR3 reads CSVARGAYGYTF. Here the CDR3 DNA reads TGCAGCGTTGCGCGGGGGGCCTATGGCTACACCTTC.

The chain links TRBV4-1 to TRBJ1-1; no definite D call. This CDR3 spans 15 amino acids. From germline, CDR1 is MGHRA and CDR2 YSYEKL. Trimming left V 10 bases short and J 4 bases short, with 22 bases between. CDR3 amino acids: CATRSGIGELTEAFF. CDR3 coding DNA: TGCGCCACCCGGTCGGGGATTGGGGAGCTCACTGAAGCTTTCTTT.

J is TRBJ2-1 and V is TRBV5-1; 10 positions match TRBD1. Germline CDR1 SGHRS, CDR2 YFSETQ. This CDR3 has 17 amino acids. The V segment lost 2 bases and the J segment 5 bases; nucleotides outside the gene matches: 10. CDR3 protein: CASSFPMRTGGNNEQFF. CDR3 coding DNA: TGCGCCAGCAGCTTTCCTATGAGGACAGGGGGTAACAATGAGCAGTTCTTC.

The chain uses TRBV6-5 and TRBJ1-1; no clear D. Germline CDR1 and CDR2: MNHEY and SVGAGI. V gave up 7 bases and J gave up 3 bases, with 12 bases separating them. The CDR3 consists of 13 residues. The CDR3 spells CASTGRQHTEAFF. CDR3 nucleotide sequence: TGTGCCAGCACCGGCAGGCAACACACTGAAGCTTTCTTT.

The rearrangement joins TRBV7-9 to TRBJ1-1; no reliable D call. The CDR3 loop spans 15 amino acids. The germline CDR1 and CDR2 sequences are SEHNR and FQNEAQ (reference sequence). The V end lost 3 bases, the J end lost 4 bases, and 15 bases lay between the germline ends. In DNA form, the CDR3 reads TGTGCCAGCAGCTTGGTTCCGCAGGAACTCACTGAAGCTTTCTTT. Translating gives CASSLVPQELTEAFF.

This clone was detected once. The rearrangement joins TRBV19 to TRBJ2-7; D is undetermined. The CDR3 has 12 amino acids. Trimming took off 6 bases at V and 3 bases at J, with 9 bases between the two ends. Germline V lookup: CDR1 LNHDA, CDR2 SQIVND (reference sequence). In nucleotides, the CDR3 is TGTGCCAGTAGCGAAACGGGCTACGAGCAGTACTTC. Encoded protein: CASSETGYEQYF.

This clone was seen repeatedly, ten times or more. The DNA for the CDR3 is TGTGCCAGCAGTTACACGCAGGGGGCGGGTAATGAAAAACTGTTTTTT. It specifies CASSYTQGAGNEKLFF. V is TRBV6-5 and J is TRBJ1-4; TRBD1 matches at 8 bases. Germline-derived CDR1 and CDR2 are MNHEY and SVGAGI. With V trimmed by 2 bases and J by 4 bases, 6 bases remained unmatched. The length of the CDR3 is 16 residues.

The rearrangement joins TRBV19 to TRBJ1-1; the D gene is possibly TRBD1 (6 bases). The CDR3 totals 15 residues. The germline V gene encodes CDR1 LNHDA and CDR2 SQIVND (reference sequence). Trimming left V 7 bases short and J 2 bases short, with 17 bases between. CDR3 protein: CASTYRVTGNTEAFF. In nucleotides, the CDR3 is TGTGCCAGTACATACAGGGTTACGGGAAACACTGAAGCTTTCTTT.

This clone turned up a few times. The V call is TRBV7-8, the J call TRBJ1-3, with D maybe TRBD1 (6 bases). The CDR3 is 15 amino acids. V was pared by 5 bases and J by 0 bases, with 11 bases between. CDR1 is SGHVS and CDR2 is FQNEAQ in the germline V gene. The DNA of the CDR3 is TGTGCCAGCAGCCCCCGACAGGCCTCTGGAAACACCATATATTTT. Its protein is CASSPRQASGNTIYF.

The chain has TRBV10-2 and TRBJ2-7, with D tentatively TRBD2 (5 bases). Trimming pared 6 bases from V and 7 bases from J, leaving 13 bases between. The CDR3 loop spans 12 amino acids. Germline-derived CDR1 and CDR2 are WSHSY and SAAADI. The CDR3 sequence: CASSPRVGEQYF. CDR3 sequence (DNA): TGCGCCAGCAGCCCGAGGGTGGGAGAGCAGTACTTC.

This chain joins TRBV5-1 and TRBJ2-1; tentative D call: TRBD2 (6 bases). The V gene's germline CDR1 is SGHRS and CDR2 YFSETQ. This CDR3 spans 13 amino acids. Deletions cut 5 bases from V and 5 bases from J, with 11 bases between. CDR3 in amino acids: CASSSRGDNEQFF. DNA for the CDR3: TGCGCCAGCAGTTCGCGGGGAGACAATGAGCAGTTCTTC. The whole variable domain, remainder taken from reference TRBV5-1 and TRBJ2-1, is KAGVTQTPRYLIKTRGQQVTLSCSPISGHRSVSWYQQTPGQGLQFLFEYFSETQRNKGNFPGRFSGRQFSNSRSEMNVSTLELGDSALYLCASSSRGDNEQFFGPGTRLTVL.

The J gene is TRBJ1-3, the V gene TRBV7-9; D is uncertain. CDR1 and CDR2 (germline): SEHNR, FQNEAQ (reference sequence). The CDR3 is 16 amino acids. Trimming cost V 6 bases and J 0 bases, with 15 bases left between them. The CDR3 reads CASSSEVPISGNTIYF. CDR3 coding DNA: TGTGCCAGCAGTAGTGAGGTGCCGATCTCTGGAAACACCATATATTTT.